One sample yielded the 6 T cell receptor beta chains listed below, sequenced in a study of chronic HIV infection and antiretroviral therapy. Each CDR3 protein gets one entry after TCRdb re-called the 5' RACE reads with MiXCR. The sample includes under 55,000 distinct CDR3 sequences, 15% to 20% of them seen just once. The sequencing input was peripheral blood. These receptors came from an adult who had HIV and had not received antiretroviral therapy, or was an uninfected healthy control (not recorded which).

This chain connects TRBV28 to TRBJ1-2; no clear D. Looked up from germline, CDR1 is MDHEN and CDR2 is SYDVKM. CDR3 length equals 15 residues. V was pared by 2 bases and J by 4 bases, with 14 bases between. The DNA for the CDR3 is TGTGCCAGCAGTTTACCTATAGGCCAGGCCTATGGCTACACCTTC. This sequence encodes CASSLPIGQAYGYTF.

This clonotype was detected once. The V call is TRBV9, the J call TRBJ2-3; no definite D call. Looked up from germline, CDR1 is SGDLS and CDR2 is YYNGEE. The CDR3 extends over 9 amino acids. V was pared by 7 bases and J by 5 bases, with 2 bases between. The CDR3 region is CASGDTQYF. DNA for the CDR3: TGTGCCAGCGGAGATACGCAGTATTTT.

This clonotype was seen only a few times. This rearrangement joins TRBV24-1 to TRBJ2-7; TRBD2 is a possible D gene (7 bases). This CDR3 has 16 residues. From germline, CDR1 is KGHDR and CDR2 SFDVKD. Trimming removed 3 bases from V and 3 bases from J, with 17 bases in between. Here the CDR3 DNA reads TGTGCCACCAGTGATCCGCGGGGGCAGGGTCTCTACGAGCAGTACTTC. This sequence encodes CATSDPRGQGLYEQYF.

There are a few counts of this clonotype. The CDR3 loop reads CASSTPGPGAPGANVLTF. CDR3 nucleotides: TGTGCCAGCAGTACGCCAGGGCCGGGCGCGCCTGGGGCCAACGTCCTGACTTTC. The chain carries TRBV28 and TRBJ2-6; weak D call: TRBD1 (5 bases). This CDR3 spans 18 amino acids. Per the germline V gene, CDR1 is MDHEN and CDR2 is SYDVKM. Trimming pared 5 bases from V and 2 bases from J, leaving 19 bases between.

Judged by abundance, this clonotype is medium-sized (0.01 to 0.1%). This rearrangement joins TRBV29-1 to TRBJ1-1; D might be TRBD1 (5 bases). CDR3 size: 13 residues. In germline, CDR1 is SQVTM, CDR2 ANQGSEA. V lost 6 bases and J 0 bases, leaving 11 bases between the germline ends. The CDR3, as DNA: TGCAGCGTGGGCTTAGGGGTGAACACTGAAGCTTTCTTT. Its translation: CSVGLGVNTEAFF.

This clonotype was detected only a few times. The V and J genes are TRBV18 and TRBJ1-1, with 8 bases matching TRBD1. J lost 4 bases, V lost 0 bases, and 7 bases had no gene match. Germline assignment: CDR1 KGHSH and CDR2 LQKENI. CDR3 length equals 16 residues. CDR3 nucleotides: TGTGCCAGCTCACCACCACGCCCGACAGGGGCCACTGAAGCTTTCTTT. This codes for CASSPPRPTGATEAFF.